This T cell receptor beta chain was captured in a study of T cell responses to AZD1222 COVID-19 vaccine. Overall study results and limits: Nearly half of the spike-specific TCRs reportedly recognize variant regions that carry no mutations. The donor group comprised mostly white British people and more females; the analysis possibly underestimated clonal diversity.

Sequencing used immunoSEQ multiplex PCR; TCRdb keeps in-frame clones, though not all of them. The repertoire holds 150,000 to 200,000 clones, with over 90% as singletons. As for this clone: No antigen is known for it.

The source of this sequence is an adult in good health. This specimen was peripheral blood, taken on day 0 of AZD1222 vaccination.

CDR3 in DNA: TGTGCCAGCAGTCCCAAGGGACAGGCGAGACTCTCTGGAAACACCATATATTTT. Translation: CASSPKGQARLSGNTIYF. The chain joins TRBV2 to TRBJ1-3, with 8 bases that match TRBD1. The ends lost 5 bases at V and 0 bases at J; junction bases unmatched: 12. The CDR3 is 18 residues long. Germline loops: CDR1 SNHLY, CDR2 FYNNEI.